This T cell receptor (beta chain) was captured by sequencing in a study of cytomegalovirus exposure and HLA in healthy donors. General study points: V- and J-gene trimming in TCR beta was tied to a missense DCLRE1C variant by an analysis performed later. Earlier results showed most TCR beta V segments being productive about 90% or about 30% of the time.

Donors had nominal health at sampling but likely had unrecorded immune exposures. Germline V gene sequence: CDR1 SGDLS, CDR2 YYNGEE. With 4 bases clipped from V and 4 bases from J, the junction kept 12 bases outside the gene matches. CDR3 size: 18 residues. This clone has only one observation. Its antigen remains unknown. Vbeta (60) and Jbeta (13) primers were used in the PCR. Sequencing used immunoSEQ multiplex PCR; TCRdb keeps in-frame clones, though not all of them. Found here are about 61,000 clones, 89% of them singletons; the top ten hold about 1.6%. Sequenced: PBMCs. The source of this sequence is a young man in good health and CMV-seropositive. The chain recombines TRBV9 with TRBJ2-3, with 13 bases identical to TRBD2. CDR3 loop: CASSPRTSGSPWPDTQYF. The CDR3 region has the DNA TGTGCCAGCAGCCCTCGGACTAGCGGGAGCCCTTGGCCAGATACGCAGTATTTT.